Listed below are T cell receptor beta chains from one sample, sequenced in a study of monozygotic twins with inflammatory bowel disease. TCRdb reprocessed the 5' RACE reads, keeping one entry per CDR3 protein, no DNA. This sample's table has about 350,000 distinct CDR3 sequences. Material: blood. These receptors all stem from a human donor with ulcerative colitis or Crohn's disease, or a healthy co-twin of an affected twin (not recorded which). Each CDR3 is given with its conserved first and last residue.

j_call v_call cdr3_aa
TRBJ1-1 TRBV11-2 CASSTRWGRETEAFF
TRBJ1-2 TRBV27 CASSLQQSQGPDGYTF
TRBJ2-5 TRBV5-4 CASSLARQGYETQYF
TRBJ2-4 TRBV27 CASSRGQVTAKNIQYF
TRBJ2-7 TRBV18 CASSPELGDEQYF
TRBJ1-2 TRBV19 CASSIGRLDYGYTF
TRBJ2-6 TRBV10-3 CAISDPWVERANVLTF
TRBJ2-7 TRBV29-1 CSVAGGFYEQYF
TRBJ2-1 TRBV7-2 CASSLRSGTFSEQFF
TRBJ2-3 TRBV7-2 CASSLRKRGGTDTQYF
TRBJ2-3 TRBV5-6 CASINSGSSTDTQYF
TRBJ2-7 TRBV3-1 CASSQGLGGPIYEQYF
TRBJ2-1 TRBV20-1 CSARGPAPSVGNEQFF
TRBJ1-1 TRBV2 CASGGAQGTEAFF
TRBJ2-2 TRBV20-1 CSARKGAGELFF
TRBJ1-5 TRBV15 CATSRDVWGFSNQPQHF
TRBJ1-2 TRBV5-1 CASSLQGDGYTF
TRBJ2-5 TRBV7-9 CASSFSDTWATQYF
TRBJ2-1 TRBV13 CASSPTGGGADAEQFF
TRBJ2-1 TRBV5-1 CASRQAGDEQFF
TRBJ2-1 TRBV5-1 CASSTDGGGEQFF
TRBJ2-7 TRBV11-2 CASSLDGPSYEQYF